This TCR beta chain originates from a study of response to subunit inactivated influenza vaccine. Germline CDR1 is MNHNS and CDR2 is SASEGT. This CDR3 is built from 15 residues. The V gene lost 2 bases and the J gene lost 4 bases, with 14 bases spanning the gap. TCRdb passed the RT-PCR reads through MiXCR, listing each CDR3 protein once. The repertoire holds about 520,000 distinct CDR3 sequences, about 25% seen once, with approximately 2% in the top ten. The study's findings and limits: The authors offered the suggestion that each seasonal influenza vaccination recruits few new T cells.

In its sample, this clonotype was seen a few times. No antigen is known for it. Sequenced material: CD4+ T cells sorted from PBMCs, taken around 5 days after vaccination. This receptor was taken from a middle-aged man who received an inactivated influenza vaccine. The rearrangement links TRBV6-1 to TRBJ1-2; D not resolved. The DNA for the CDR3 is TGTGCCAGCAGTGAACGGGAGTCAGGTGGCTATGGCTACACCTTC. Translating gives CASSERESGGYGYTF.